Shown below are 21 T cell receptor beta chains from a single sample sequenced in a study of blood T cell repertoires in COVID-19. Using immunoSEQ multiplex PCR, the repertoire was profiled, and TCRdb retains in-frame clones only, with some absent. This sample has 86,000 or so clones, with 91% found just once. Sequenced sample: peripheral blood. All receptors come from a woman aged 45-59 years in a cohort sampled during active COVID-19.

The chain joins TRBV4-1 to TRBJ1-4; D remains ambiguous. The CDR3 has 16 residues. Germline-derived CDR1 and CDR2 are MGHRA and YSYEKL. The ends were cut back, 0 bases at V and 0 bases at J, with 8 bases in the middle. In DNA form, the CDR3 reads TGCGCCAGCAGCCAAGAGAGGCCAGCAACTAATGAAAAACTGTTTTTT. Translated: CASSQERPATNEKLFF.

J is TRBJ1-4 and V is TRBV4-2; 9 nucleotides match TRBD1. V trimming: 2 bases; J trimming: 8 bases; junction bases outside the gene matches: 9. The CDR3 length is 16 residues. CDR1 and CDR2 from the germline V gene are LGHNA and YNFKEQ. In DNA form, the CDR3 reads TGTGCCAGCAGCCAACCCGACAGGGGGGGCCAGGAAAAACTGTTTTTT. Protein sequence: CASSQPDRGGQEKLFF.

The rearrangement joins TRBV27 to TRBJ2-7; tentative D call: TRBD2 (6 bases). Trimming removed 3 bases at V and 3 bases at J, with 9 bases between. Germline lookup yields CDR1 MNHEY and CDR2 SMNVEV (reference sequence). This CDR3 comprises 13 residues. The CDR3 DNA follows: TGTGCCAGCAGTTTGGAGGGAGGCTACGAGCAGTACTTC. Its translation is CASSLEGGYEQYF.

This sequence joins TRBV18 and TRBJ2-1, with 7 bases identical to TRBD1. Trimming removed 2 bases from V and 5 bases from J; junction bases left unmatched: 3. The CDR3 is 14 amino acids. Germline CDR1 is KGHSH and CDR2 is LQKENI. This CDR3 reads CASSPIGQDNEQFF. The CDR3 nucleotides read TGTGCCAGCTCACCAATAGGACAGGACAATGAGCAGTTCTTC.

This clone was observed a single time. The chain couples TRBV5-4 to TRBJ1-2; 7 bases align to TRBD1. CDR3 size: 14 residues. Unmatched junction bases numbered 7, after V lost 5 bases and J lost 3 bases. The germline gives CDR1 SGHNT, CDR2 YYREEE (reference sequence). The CDR3 spells CASSWNRGDYGYTF. As DNA, the CDR3 is TGTGCCAGCAGTTGGAACAGGGGTGACTATGGCTACACCTTC.

J is TRBJ1-5 and V is TRBV7-2, with TRBD1 identical over 7 bases. Trimming at V came to 5 bases and at J to 6 bases, leaving 7 bases not matched to a gene. Germline V lookup: CDR1 SGHTA, CDR2 FQGNSA. The CDR3 contains 14 residues. In DNA, the CDR3 is TGTGCCAGCAGCATTACAGGGGAAGGTCAGCCCCAGCATTTT. Encoded protein: CASSITGEGQPQHF.

This clone appeared a few times. The chain links TRBV12-5 to TRBJ2-3; TRBD2 might be the D (5 bases). Germline V CDR1 and CDR2: LGHNT, FRNRAP. CDR3 length equals 15 residues. With 3 bases removed from V and 5 bases from J, the gap between germline ends came to 15 bases. The CDR3 is CASGFGLGRVDTQYF. The CDR3 nucleotides read TGTGCTAGTGGTTTCGGACTCGGACGGGTAGATACGCAGTATTTT.

The chain is built from TRBV5-1 and TRBJ2-1; 11 bases match TRBD2. The CDR3 has 15 amino acids. CDR1 and CDR2 (germline): SGHRS, YFSETQ. Unmatched junction bases numbered 9, after V lost 5 bases and J lost 8 bases. The CDR3 reads CASRRSLAGGDEQFF. The CDR3 coding sequence is TGCGCCAGCAGAAGGTCGCTAGCGGGGGGTGATGAGCAGTTCTTC.

This clone was seen once. The V gene is TRBV28, the J gene TRBJ1-6; maybe TRBD1 (5 bases). This CDR3 spans 14 amino acids. The germline V and J ends were trimmed by 7 bases and 6 bases, with 13 bases remaining between them. The germline V gene encodes CDR1 MDHEN and CDR2 SYDVKM. The CDR3 DNA reads as TGTGCCAGCACCTTTTTGGGGGGTAATTCACCCCTCCACTTT. Protein: CASTFLGGNSPLHF.

The V and J genes are TRBV7-2 and TRBJ2-7; D remains unclear. Germline V CDR1 and CDR2: SGHTA, FQGNSA. Between the trimmed V and J ends, which lost 1 base and 3 bases, there was a span of 7 bases. The CDR3 sequence is 13 residues long. CDR3: CASSLGRVYEQYF. The CDR3 coding sequence is TGTGCCAGCAGCTTAGGACGGGTCTACGAGCAGTACTTC.

This chain uses TRBV10-2 with TRBJ1-6; no firm D call. Germline CDR1 is WSHSY and CDR2 is SAAADI. Trimming left V 2 bases short and J 6 bases short, with 5 bases between. The CDR3 length is 13 residues. CDR3 bases: TGCGCCAGCAGTGAGACAGTTAATTCACCCCTCCACTTT. Protein sequence: CASSETVNSPLHF.

Only a few counts were recorded for this clone. V is TRBV19 and J is TRBJ2-1; 9 bases agree with TRBD2. This CDR3 comprises 16 residues. Looked up from germline, CDR1 is LNHDA and CDR2 is SQIVND (reference sequence). V trimming: 6 bases; J trimming: 8 bases; junction bases outside the gene matches: 14. CDR3 coding DNA: TGTGCCAGTAGAAGAATAGCGGGAGAACGTGGCGATGAGCAGTTCTTC. Translating it yields CASRRIAGERGDEQFF.

The V and J genes are TRBV5-5 and TRBJ2-7; TRBD1 aligns across 7 bases. Losses at the gene ends were 2 bases for V and 2 bases for J; bases not matched to a gene: 1. The germline V gene encodes CDR1 SGHKS and CDR2 YYEKEE (reference sequence). The CDR3 is 13 amino acids. This CDR3 is CASSLQGTYEQYF. The CDR3 bases are TGTGCCAGCAGCTTACAGGGGACCTACGAGCAGTACTTC.

The chain employs TRBV3-1 (or the pseudogene TRBV3-2) and TRBJ1-4, with 7 bases fitting TRBD1. The CDR3 covers 15 residues. Germline V gene lookup returns CDR1 LGHDT and CDR2 YNNKEL (reference sequence). V gave up 1 base and J gave up 7 bases; unmatched junction bases: 6. The CDR3 DNA follows: TGTGCCAGCAGCCAAGCCCGAGACAGGGCTGAAAAACTGTTTTTT. Protein sequence: CASSQARDRAEKLFF.

V is TRBV7-9 and J is TRBJ1-6; D is perhaps TRBD1 (6 bases). V shed 5 bases and J shed 0 bases, with 14 bases lying between them. Germline V gene sequence: CDR1 SEHNR, CDR2 FQNEAQ (reference sequence). The CDR3 sequence is 17 residues long. The CDR3, as DNA: TGTGCCAGCAGCCGCGGGGGCAGAGACTCCTATAATTCACCCCTCCACTTT. Residues: CASSRGGRDSYNSPLHF. The variable domain in full, with the rest retrieved from reference TRBV7-9 and TRBJ1-6, is DTGVSQNPRHKITKRGQNVTFRCDPISEHNRLYWYRQTLGQGPEFLTYFQNEAQLEKSRLLSDRFSAERPKGSFSTLEIQRTEQGDSAMYLCASSRGGRDSYNSPLHFGNGTRLTVT.

The chain links TRBV28 to TRBJ1-3; TRBD1 might be the D (5 bases). This CDR3 has 17 amino acids. Trimming removed 4 bases from V and 4 bases from J, with 20 bases in between. Germline CDR1 is MDHEN and CDR2 is SYDVKM. The CDR3 reads CASSSPGGGTHGNTIYF. Here the CDR3 DNA reads TGTGCCAGCAGTTCCCCGGGGGGAGGAACTCACGGAAACACCATATATTTT.

The rearrangement joins TRBV7-2 to TRBJ1-6, with a weak D call TRBD1 (6 bases). Trimming cost V 5 bases and J 6 bases, with 23 bases left between them. Germline V gene data show CDR1 as SGHTA and CDR2 as FQGNSA. The CDR3 is 18 residues long. DNA of the CDR3: TGTGCCAGCAGCCAACGGCCGGGGGGGCGGGCCCTTAATTCACCCCTCCACTTT. This gives the protein CASSQRPGGRALNSPLHF.

This chain joins TRBV6-5 and TRBJ2-5, with a tentative D call TRBD2 (6 bases). This CDR3 is 15 amino acids long. The V and J ends lost 9 bases and 0 bases respectively, with 17 bases between them. The germline CDR1 and CDR2 sequences are MNHEY and SVGAGI. This CDR3 is CASRLAATYQETQYF. The DNA of the CDR3 is TGTGCCAGTCGTTTAGCGGCAACGTACCAAGAGACCCAGTACTTC.

The V call is TRBV12-5, the J call TRBJ2-2, with 11 bases lining up with TRBD1. V was clipped by 4 bases and J by 2 bases; unmatched bases: 6. Germline V CDR1 and CDR2: LGHNT, FRNRAP. CDR3 size: 17 residues. CDR3 DNA sequence: TGTGCTAGTGGTTCCCTCTGGACAGGGGGCAACACCGGGGAGCTGTTTTTT. Amino acids: CASGSLWTGGNTGELFF. The entire variable domain, with the rest obtained from reference TRBV12-5 and TRBJ2-2, is as follows: DARVTQTPRHKVTEMGQEVTMRCQPILGHNTVFWYRQTMMQGLELLAYFRNRAPLDDSGMPKDRFSAEMPDATLATLKIQPSEPRDSAVYFCASGSLWTGGNTGELFFGEGSRLTVL.

Details on this clone: Other nucleotide sequences in the sample specify the same CDR3. The chain joins TRBV12-3 or TRBV12-4 to TRBJ1-2; TRBD1 might be the D (5 bases). Trimming pared 6 bases from V and 7 bases from J, leaving 12 bases between. The CDR3 extends over 12 amino acids. The CDR3, as DNA: TGTGCCAGCAGAACCCAGGGAGGTGGCTACACCTTC. Amino acid sequence: CASRTQGGGYTF.

The rearrangement uses TRBV11-2 and TRBJ2-7, with D unresolved. This CDR3 spans 13 amino acids. The V and J ends lost 3 bases and 2 bases respectively, with 8 bases between them. Germline V gives CDR1 SGHAT, CDR2 FQNNGV. Written as DNA, the CDR3 is TGTGCCAGCAGCTTTGGCAGTCCCTACGAGCAGTACTTC. It codes for CASSFGSPYEQYF.